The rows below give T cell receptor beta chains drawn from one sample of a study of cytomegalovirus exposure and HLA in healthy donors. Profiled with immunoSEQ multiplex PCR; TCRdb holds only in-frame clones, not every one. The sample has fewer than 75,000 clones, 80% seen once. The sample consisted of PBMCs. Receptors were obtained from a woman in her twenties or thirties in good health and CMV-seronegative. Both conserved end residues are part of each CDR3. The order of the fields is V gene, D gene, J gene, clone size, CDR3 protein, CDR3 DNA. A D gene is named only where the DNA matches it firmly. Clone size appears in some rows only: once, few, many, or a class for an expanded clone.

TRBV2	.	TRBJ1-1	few	CASSENTDTEAFF	TGTGCCAGCAGTGAAAACACAGACACTGAAGCTTTCTTT
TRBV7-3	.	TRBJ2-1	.	CASSSPGISEQFF	TGTGCCAGCAGCTCACCAGGGATTAGTGAGCAGTTCTTC
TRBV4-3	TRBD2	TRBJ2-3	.	CASSQDWVEVAGGPDTQYF	TGCGCCAGCAGCCAAGATTGGGTAGAAGTAGCGGGAGGGCCGGATACGCAGTATTTT
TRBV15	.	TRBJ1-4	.	CATREGVVQEKLFF	TGTGCCACCAGGGAGGGTGTTGTGCAAGAAAAACTGTTTTTT
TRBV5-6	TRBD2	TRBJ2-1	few	CASSLGLAGVSNEQFF	TGTGCCAGCAGCTTGGGACTAGCGGGAGTATCAAATGAGCAGTTCTTC
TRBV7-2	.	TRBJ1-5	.	CASSQRGSQPQHF	TGTGCCAGCAGCCAACGTGGCTCACAGCCCCAGCATTTT
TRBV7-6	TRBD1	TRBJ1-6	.	CASKSSGTGYSPLHF	TGTGCCAGCAAGAGCTCCGGGACAGGGTACTCACCCCTCCACTTT
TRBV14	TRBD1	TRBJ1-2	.	CASSHTVTGNYGYTF	TGTGCCAGCAGCCACACCGTGACAGGGAACTATGGCTACACCTTC
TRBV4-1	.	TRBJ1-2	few	CASSQDRGAKYGYTF	TGCGCCAGCAGCCAGGATCGGGGTGCCAAGTATGGCTACACCTTC
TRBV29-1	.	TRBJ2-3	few	CSVGNERLTDTQYF	TGCAGCGTTGGGAATGAGCGTCTCACAGATACGCAGTATTTT
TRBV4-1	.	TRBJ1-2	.	CASSPTAGYGYTF	TGCGCCAGCAGCCCAACAGCGGGCTATGGCTACACCTTC
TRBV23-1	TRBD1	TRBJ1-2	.	CARSPGQTYGYTF	TGCGCCAGATCGCCGGGACAGACGTATGGCTACACCTTC
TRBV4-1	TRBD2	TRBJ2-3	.	CASSRGGGSGGPDSNTDTQYF	TGCGCCAGCAGCCGCGGCGGAGGTAGCGGGGGGCCTGATAGTAACACAGATACGCAGTATTTT
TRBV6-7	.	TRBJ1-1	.	CASSYSMSGAPIEAFF	TGTGCCAGCAGTTACTCGATGAGTGGGGCGCCTATTGAAGCTTTCTTT
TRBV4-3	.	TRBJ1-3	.	CASSQDVGRGSGNTIYF	TGCGCCAGCAGCCAAGATGTGGGAAGGGGATCTGGAAACACCATATATTTT
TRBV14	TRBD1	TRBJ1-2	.	CASSHRTGWDGYTF	TGTGCCAGCAGCCACCGGACAGGGTGGGATGGCTACACCTTC
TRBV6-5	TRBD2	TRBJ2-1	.	CASAKSGAHNEQFF	TGTGCCAGCGCGAAAAGCGGGGCCCACAATGAGCAGTTCTTC
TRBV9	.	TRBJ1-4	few	CASSVSGLPNEKLFF	TGTGCCAGCAGCGTATCAGGGTTGCCTAATGAAAAACTGTTTTTT
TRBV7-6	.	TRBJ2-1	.	CASSLLAEQFF	TGTGCCAGCAGCTTACTGGCTGAGCAGTTCTTC
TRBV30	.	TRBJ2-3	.	CAWEVGGISTDTQYF	TGTGCCTGGGAGGTTGGGGGGATAAGCACAGATACGCAGTATTTT
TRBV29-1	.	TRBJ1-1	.	CSVDGGETEAFF	TGCAGCGTTGATGGGGGGGAAACTGAAGCTTTCTTT
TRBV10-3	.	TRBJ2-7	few	CASRGSDEQYF	TGTGCCAGTAGGGGCAGCGACGAGCAGTACTTC
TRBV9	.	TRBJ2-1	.	CASSRGDNEQFF	TGTGCCAGCAGTAGGGGTGACAATGAGCAGTTCTTC
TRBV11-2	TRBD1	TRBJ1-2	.	CASSLIGGDYGYTF	TGTGCCAGCAGCTTAATAGGGGGCGACTATGGCTACACCTTC
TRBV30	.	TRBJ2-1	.	CAWDLDGSNEQFF	TGTGCCTGGGACCTAGACGGGAGCAATGAGCAGTTCTTC
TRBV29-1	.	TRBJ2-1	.	CSVGAGRGDEQFF	TGCAGCGTTGGGGCAGGGCGTGGCGATGAGCAGTTCTTC
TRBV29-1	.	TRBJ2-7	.	CSVVERAANEQYF	TGCAGCGTTGTCGAGAGGGCCGCCAACGAGCAGTACTTC
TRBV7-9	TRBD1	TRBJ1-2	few	CASSHRESQGAYGYTF	TGTGCCAGCAGCCATCGAGAGTCCCAGGGGGCCTATGGCTACACCTTC
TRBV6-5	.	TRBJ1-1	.	CARLSYRENTEAFF	TGTGCCAGACTTAGCTACAGGGAGAACACTGAAGCTTTCTTT
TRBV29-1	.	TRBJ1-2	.	CSVGQPSKVGYTF	TGCAGCGTTGGACAGCCATCCAAGGTTGGCTACACCTTC
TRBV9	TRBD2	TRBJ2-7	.	CASSVSGLASYEQYF	TGTGCCAGCAGCGTCTCCGGACTAGCCTCCTACGAGCAGTACTTC
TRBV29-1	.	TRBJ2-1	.	CSVRGSGNEQFF	TGCAGCGTGCGGGGATCAGGGAATGAGCAGTTCTTC
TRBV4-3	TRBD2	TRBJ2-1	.	CASSQEGLAGLNEQFF	TGCGCCAGCAGCCAAGAGGGACTAGCGGGGCTCAATGAGCAGTTCTTC
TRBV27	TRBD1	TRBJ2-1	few	CASKTGTGINEQFF	TGTGCCAGCAAAACCGGGACAGGGATCAATGAGCAGTTCTTC
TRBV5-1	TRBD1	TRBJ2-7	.	CASSLGDRVNEQYF	TGCGCCAGCAGCTTGGGGGACAGGGTTAACGAGCAGTACTTC
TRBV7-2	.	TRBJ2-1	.	CASSLGLVSIYEQFF	TGTGCCAGCAGCTTAGGACTAGTATCCATTTATGAGCAGTTCTTC
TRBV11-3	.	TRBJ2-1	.	CASSLGAGQQQFF	TGTGCCAGCAGCTTAGGGGCAGGACAGCAGCAGTTCTTC
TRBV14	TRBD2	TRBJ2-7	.	CASSRTSGFGYEQYF	TGTGCCAGCAGCCGCACTAGCGGGTTTGGCTACGAGCAGTACTTC
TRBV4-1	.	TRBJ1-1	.	CASSQDLDTEAFF	TGCGCCAGCAGCCAAGATCTAGACACTGAAGCTTTCTTT
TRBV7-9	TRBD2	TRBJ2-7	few	CASSGRTSGTYEQYF	TGTGCCAGCAGCGGAAGGACTAGCGGGACCTACGAGCAGTACTTC
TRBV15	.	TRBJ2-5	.	CATSTRDSETQYF	TGTGCCACCAGCACTCGGGACTCGGAGACCCAGTACTTC
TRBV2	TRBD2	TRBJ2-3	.	CASSDGGGATDTQYF	TGTGCCAGCAGTGACGGCGGGGGGGCCACAGATACGCAGTATTTT
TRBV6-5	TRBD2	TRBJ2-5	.	CASRRGGDRETQYF	TGTGCCAGCAGGCGCGGGGGAGACCGAGAGACCCAGTACTTC
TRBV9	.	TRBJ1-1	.	CASSVAGRAVEEAFF	TGTGCCAGCAGCGTAGCCGGCAGGGCCGTTGAGGAAGCTTTCTTT
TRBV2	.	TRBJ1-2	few	CASRGWGTIYGYTF	TGTGCCAGCAGAGGGTGGGGGACAATCTATGGCTACACCTTC
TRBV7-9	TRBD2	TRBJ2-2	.	CASSFGGSGKVFF	TGTGCCAGCAGCTTTGGCGGGAGTGGGAAGGTGTTTTTT
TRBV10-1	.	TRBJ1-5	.	CASSESIKNAEFSNQPQHF	TGCGCCAGCAGTGAGTCGATCAAGAATGCGGAGTTTAGCAATCAGCCCCAGCATTTT
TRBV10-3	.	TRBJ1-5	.	CAISPRYDQPQHF	TGTGCCATCAGCCCCAGGTACGATCAGCCCCAGCATTTT
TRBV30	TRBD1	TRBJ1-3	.	CAWAPGQGNTIYF	TGTGCCTGGGCGCCGGGACAGGGAAACACCATATATTTT
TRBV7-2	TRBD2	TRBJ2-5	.	CASSPPGLAGQETQYF	TGTGCCAGCAGCCCTCCGGGACTAGCGGGACAAGAGACCCAGTACTTC
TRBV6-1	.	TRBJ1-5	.	CASSEGAHQPQHF	TGTGCCAGCAGTGAAGGTGCGCATCAGCCCCAGCATTTT
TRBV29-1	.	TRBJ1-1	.	CSVEAEEAFF	TGCAGCGTTGAAGCCGAGGAAGCTTTCTTT
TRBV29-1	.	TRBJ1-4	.	CSAREGQYEKLFF	TGCAGCGCCCGGGAGGGACAATATGAAAAACTGTTTTTT
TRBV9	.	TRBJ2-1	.	CASSVVHSSYNEQFF	TGTGCCAGCAGCGTAGTCCATTCCTCCTACAATGAGCAGTTCTTC
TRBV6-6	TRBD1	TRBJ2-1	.	CASSPRDRGLYNEQFF	TGTGCCAGCAGTCCCCGGGACAGGGGACTCTACAATGAGCAGTTCTTC
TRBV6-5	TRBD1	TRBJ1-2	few	CASSTTGDRRFSYTF	TGTGCCAGCAGTACTACGGGGGACAGGCGCTTCAGCTACACCTTC
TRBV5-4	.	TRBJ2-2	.	CASSPVRSGELFF	TGTGCCAGCAGCCCGGTACGGAGCGGGGAGCTGTTTTTT